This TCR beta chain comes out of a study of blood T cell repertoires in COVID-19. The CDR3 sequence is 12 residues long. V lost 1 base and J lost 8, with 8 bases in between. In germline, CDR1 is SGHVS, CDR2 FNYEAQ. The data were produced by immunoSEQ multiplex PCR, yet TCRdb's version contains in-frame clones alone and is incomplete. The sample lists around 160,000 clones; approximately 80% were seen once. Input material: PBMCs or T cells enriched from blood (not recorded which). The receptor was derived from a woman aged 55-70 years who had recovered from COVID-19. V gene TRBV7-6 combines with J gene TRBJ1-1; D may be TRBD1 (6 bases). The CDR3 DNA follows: TGTGCCAGCAGCTTAGTCACAGGGGAAGCTTTCTTT. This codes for CASSLVTGEAFF.